This TCR beta chain was obtained from a study of beta chain features in type 1 diabetes. Since all of the isolated RNA was reverse transcribed, expressed TCRB transcripts were what got sequenced. Only in-frame clones appear in the TCRdb table, and some are missing; sequencing was by immunoSEQ multiplex PCR. The table lists about 200,000 clones, 9.5% to 13% of them singletons, with over 1% in the top ten. This clone was seen many times. This TCR came from a man between 18 and 29 years old in good health. What was sequenced was central memory CD4+ T cells from blood.

In nucleotides, the CDR3 is TGTGCCACCAGCAGCGGGAGGAATCTCGGGAATGAGCAGTTCTTC. Its translation is CATSSGRNLGNEQFF. The chain employs TRBV15 and TRBJ2-1, with 7 positions matching TRBD2. The CDR3 is 15 residues long. Germline CDR1 is LNHNV and CDR2 is YYDKDF (reference sequence). The trim removed 3 bases at V and 7 bases at J, leaving 9 bases unmatched.